This entry lists 12 T cell receptor beta chains sequenced from one sample in a study of response to subunit inactivated influenza vaccine. TCRdb re-derived calls from the RT-PCR reads in MiXCR, one entry per CDR3 protein. This sample has about 650,000 distinct CDR3 sequences; around 15% occur once, and the top ten carry 6% to 9.5%. This material consisted of PBMCs from blood, taken less than 15 days before vaccination. The receptors stem from a man aged 45-65 years who received an inactivated influenza vaccine.

The chain carries TRBV10-2 and TRBJ2-3, with 8 bases lining up with TRBD1. This CDR3 has 15 residues. The junction had 4 bases not matched to a gene; V was cut back by 0 bases and J by 5 bases. The germline V gene has CDR1 WSHSY and CDR2 SAAADI. The CDR3 loop reads CASSESTGVGDTQYF. CDR3 DNA: TGCGCCAGCAGTGAGTCGACAGGGGTCGGAGATACGCAGTATTTT.

This clonotype was detected only a few times. The genes are TRBV29-1 and TRBJ2-3; D possibly corresponds to TRBD1 (6 bases). Germline V CDR1 and CDR2: SQVTM, ANQGSEA. The germline V and J ends were trimmed by 8 bases and 2 bases, with 14 bases remaining between them. The length of the CDR3 is 13 residues. The CDR3 loop reads CSSLGQVTDTQYF. The CDR3 bases are TGCAGCTCCCTGGGACAAGTCACAGATACGCAGTATTTT.

The chain has TRBV28 and TRBJ2-3; D call uncertain. Trimming stripped 5 bases from V and 2 bases from J, with 5 bases between. The CDR3 runs to 12 residues. Germline values: CDR1 MDHEN, CDR2 SYDVKM. This chain's CDR3 is CASSQDTDTQYF. The CDR3 DNA sequence: TGTGCCAGCAGTCAGGACACAGATACGCAGTATTTT.

The rearrangement uses TRBV7-2 and TRBJ1-5; TRBD1 might be the D (5 bases). Germline V CDR1 and CDR2: SGHTA, FQGNSA. CDR3 length: 12 amino acids. Between the trimmed V and J ends, which lost 7 bases and 6 bases, there was a span of 10 bases. The CDR3 DNA is TGTGCCAGCACGTATGGGGCTCAGCCCCAGCATTTT. This codes for CASTYGAQPQHF. The full variable domain, rest sourced from reference TRBV7-2 and TRBJ1-5, is GAGVSQSPSNKVTEKGKDVELRCDPISGHTALYWYRQSLGQGLEFLIYFQGNSAPDKSGLPSDRFSAERTGGSVSTLTIQRTQQEDSAVYLCASTYGAQPQHFGDGTRLSIL.

The gene calls are TRBV5-1 and TRBJ1-1, with D possibly being TRBD1 (5 bases). V shed 0 bases and J shed 0 bases, with 9 bases lying between them. The CDR3 is 15 residues long. Germline CDR1 reads SGHRS; CDR2 reads YFSETQ. The CDR3 here is CASSLGQIMNTEAFF. In DNA form, the CDR3 reads TGCGCCAGCAGCTTGGGACAGATCATGAACACTGAAGCTTTCTTT.

This clonotype was counted only a few times. The J gene is TRBJ1-6, the V gene TRBV20-1, with 11 bases fitting TRBD1. The V segment lost 1 base and the J segment 7 bases; nucleotides outside the gene matches: 6. Germline CDR1 and CDR2: DFQATT and SNEGSKA (reference sequence). The CDR3 sequence is 16 residues long. CDR3 nucleotides: TGCAGTGCTAGAGGGACAGGGGGCTTTTTGAATTCACCCCTCCACTTT. It translates to CSARGTGGFLNSPLHF.

A few counts support this clonotype. The chain links TRBV20-1 to TRBJ2-6; 7 positions match TRBD1. Germline-derived CDR1 and CDR2 are DFQATT and SNEGSKA (reference sequence). Trimming cost V 5 bases and J 1 base; bases outside gene matches: 17. The CDR3 spans 19 residues. The CDR3 loop reads CSAGGLQGSGFSGANVLTF. Written as DNA, the CDR3 is TGCAGTGCTGGGGGCCTACAGGGGTCTGGATTTTCTGGGGCCAACGTCCTGACTTTC.

This clonotype was found a few times. The gene calls are TRBV7-2 and TRBJ2-3; unclear D gene. This CDR3 comprises 17 residues. In germline, CDR1 is SGHTA, CDR2 FQGNSA. V lost 3 bases to trimming and J lost 0 bases, with 16 bases between them. The CDR3 spells CASSFLLARTSTDTQYF. In nucleotides, the CDR3 is TGTGCCAGCAGCTTCCTGCTGGCACGTACTAGCACAGATACGCAGTATTTT.

The chain uses TRBV28 and TRBJ2-3; maybe TRBD2 (7 bases). V lost 3 bases to trimming and J lost 2 bases, with 15 bases between them. There are 16 residues in the CDR3. Per germline, CDR1 MDHEN and CDR2 SYDVKM. The CDR3 DNA sequence: TGTGCCAGCAGTTTTATAAGGGGGGGCGCCACAGATACGCAGTATTTT. Its protein is CASSFIRGGATDTQYF.

There are a few counts of this clonotype. The chain links TRBV11-2 to TRBJ2-3; 7 positions match TRBD2. V lost 1 base to trimming and J lost 1 base; unmatched junction nucleotides: 8. The CDR3 extends over 17 amino acids. CDR1 SGHAT and CDR2 FQNNGV come from the germline V gene. The CDR3 bases are TGTGCCAGCAGCTTAGGTTGGAGCAGCGGGGGCACAGATACGCAGTATTTT. As protein: CASSLGWSSGGTDTQYF.

V is TRBV10-3 and J is TRBJ2-2; D not resolved. V was shortened by 2 bases and J by 0 bases, with 4 bases between the two germline ends. Per germline, CDR1 ENHRY and CDR2 SYGVKD. The CDR3 is made up of 14 amino acids. CDR3 loop: CAISEGANTGELFF. DNA of the CDR3: TGTGCCATCAGTGAGGGGGCGAACACCGGGGAGCTGTTTTTT.

This clonotype appeared once. One base away lies a much larger clone, so this may be a sequencing read error. The conserved final phenylalanine or tryptophan is absent from the CDR3, which likely points to a read error. The chain recombines TRBV28 with TRBJ2-2; 8 bases map to TRBD1. The V and J ends lost 5 bases and 2 bases, in that order; junction bases with no gene match: 1. The germline CDR1 and CDR2 sequences are MDHEN and SYDVKM. This CDR3 region has 14 residues. In DNA form, the CDR3 reads TGTGCCAGCAGTGCAGGGGGCAACACCGGGGAGCTGTTTTTA. It codes for CASSAGGNTGELFL.